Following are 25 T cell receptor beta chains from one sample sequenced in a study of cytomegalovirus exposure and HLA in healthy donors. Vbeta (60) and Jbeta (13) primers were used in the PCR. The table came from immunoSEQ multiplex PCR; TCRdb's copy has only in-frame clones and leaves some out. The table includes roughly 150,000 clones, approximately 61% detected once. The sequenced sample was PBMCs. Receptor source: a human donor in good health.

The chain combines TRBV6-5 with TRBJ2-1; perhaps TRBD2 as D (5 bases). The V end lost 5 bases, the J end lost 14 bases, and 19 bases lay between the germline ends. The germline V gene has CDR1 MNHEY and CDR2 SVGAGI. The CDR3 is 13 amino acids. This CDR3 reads CASSDPGVHGEFF. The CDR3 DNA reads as TGTGCCAGCAGTGATCCCGGGGTCCACGGGGAGTTCTTC.

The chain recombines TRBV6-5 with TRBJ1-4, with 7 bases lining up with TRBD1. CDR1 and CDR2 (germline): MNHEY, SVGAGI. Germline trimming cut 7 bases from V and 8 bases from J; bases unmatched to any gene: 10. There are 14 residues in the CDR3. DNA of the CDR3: TGTGCCAGCAACCCAGGGACAGCCGGGGAAAAACTGTTTTTT. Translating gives CASNPGTAGEKLFF.

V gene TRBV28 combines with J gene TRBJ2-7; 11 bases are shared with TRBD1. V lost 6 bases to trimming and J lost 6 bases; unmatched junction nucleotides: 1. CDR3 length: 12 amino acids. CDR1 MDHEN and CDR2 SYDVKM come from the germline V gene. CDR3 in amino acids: CASRGQGGEQYF. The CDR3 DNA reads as TGTGCCAGCAGGGGACAGGGGGGCGAGCAGTACTTC.

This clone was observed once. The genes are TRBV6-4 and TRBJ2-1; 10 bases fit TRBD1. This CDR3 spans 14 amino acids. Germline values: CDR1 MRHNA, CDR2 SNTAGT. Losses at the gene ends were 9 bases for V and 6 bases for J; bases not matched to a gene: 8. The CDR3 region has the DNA TGTGCCAGTAGCTCCCGGGACAGGGGCAATGAGCAGTTCTTC. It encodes CASSSRDRGNEQFF.

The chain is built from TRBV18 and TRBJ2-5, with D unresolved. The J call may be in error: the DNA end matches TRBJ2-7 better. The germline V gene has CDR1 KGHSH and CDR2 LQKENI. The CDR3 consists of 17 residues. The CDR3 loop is CASSPRPGRPPTPEQYF. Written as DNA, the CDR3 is TGTGCCAGCTCACCACGGCCAGGTCGGCCACCTACGCCCGAGCAGTACTTC.

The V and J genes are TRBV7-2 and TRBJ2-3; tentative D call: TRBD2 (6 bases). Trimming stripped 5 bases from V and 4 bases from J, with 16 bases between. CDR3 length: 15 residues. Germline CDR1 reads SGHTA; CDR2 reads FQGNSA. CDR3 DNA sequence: TGTGCCAGCAGCCCGTCCGGCGGGACCGCAGATACGCAGTATTTT. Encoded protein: CASSPSGGTADTQYF.

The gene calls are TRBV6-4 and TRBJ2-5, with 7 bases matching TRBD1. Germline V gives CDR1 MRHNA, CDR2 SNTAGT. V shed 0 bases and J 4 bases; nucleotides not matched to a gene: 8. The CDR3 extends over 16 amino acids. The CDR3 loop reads CASSDSGTVPRETQYF. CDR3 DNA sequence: TGTGCCAGCAGTGACTCGGGGACAGTCCCTCGAGAGACCCAGTACTTC.

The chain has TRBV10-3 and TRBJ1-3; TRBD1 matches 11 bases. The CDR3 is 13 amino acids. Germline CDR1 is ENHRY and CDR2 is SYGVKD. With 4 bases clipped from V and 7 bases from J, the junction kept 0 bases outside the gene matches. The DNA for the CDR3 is TGTGCCATCAGTGGGGACAGGGGGAACACCATATATTTT. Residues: CAISGDRGNTIYF.

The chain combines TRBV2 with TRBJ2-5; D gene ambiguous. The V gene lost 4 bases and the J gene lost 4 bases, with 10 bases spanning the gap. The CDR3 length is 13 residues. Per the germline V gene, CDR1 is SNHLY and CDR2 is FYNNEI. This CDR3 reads CASSAQIVETQYF. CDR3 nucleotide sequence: TGTGCCAGCAGTGCCCAAATAGTAGAGACCCAGTACTTC.

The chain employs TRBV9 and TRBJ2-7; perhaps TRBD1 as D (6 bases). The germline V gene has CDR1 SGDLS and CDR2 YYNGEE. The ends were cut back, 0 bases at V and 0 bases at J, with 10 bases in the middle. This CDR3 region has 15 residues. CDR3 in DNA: TGTGCCAGCAGCGTAGGAACAGGGTACTCCTACGAGCAGTACTTC. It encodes CASSVGTGYSYEQYF.

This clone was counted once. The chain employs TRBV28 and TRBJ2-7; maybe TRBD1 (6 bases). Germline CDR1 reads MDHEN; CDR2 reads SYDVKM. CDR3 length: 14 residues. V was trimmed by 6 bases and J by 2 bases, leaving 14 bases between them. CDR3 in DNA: TGTGCCAGCAGCCCCCGGGACAAAGCCTACGAGCAGTACTTC. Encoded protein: CASSPRDKAYEQYF.

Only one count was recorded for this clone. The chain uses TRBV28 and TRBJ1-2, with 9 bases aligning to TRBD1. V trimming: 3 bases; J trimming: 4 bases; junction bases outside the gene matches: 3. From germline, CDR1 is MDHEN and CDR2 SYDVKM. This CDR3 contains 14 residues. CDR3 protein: CASSFTGGTYGYTF. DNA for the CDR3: TGTGCCAGCAGTTTTACAGGGGGCACCTATGGCTACACCTTC.

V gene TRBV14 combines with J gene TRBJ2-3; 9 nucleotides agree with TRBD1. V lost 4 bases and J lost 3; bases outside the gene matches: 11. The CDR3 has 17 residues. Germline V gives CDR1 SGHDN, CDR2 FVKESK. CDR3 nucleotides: TGTGCCAGCAGCCTATCCCCGGGACAGGGACCGACAGATACGCAGTATTTT. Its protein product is CASSLSPGQGPTDTQYF.

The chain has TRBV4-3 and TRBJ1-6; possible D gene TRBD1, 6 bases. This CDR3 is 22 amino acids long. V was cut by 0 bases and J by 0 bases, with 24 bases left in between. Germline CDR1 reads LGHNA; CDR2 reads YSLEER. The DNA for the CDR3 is TGCGCCAGCAGCCAAGACGTTGGCCCAGGGGACCTCCTGAGCTCCTATAATTCACCCCTCCACTTT. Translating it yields CASSQDVGPGDLLSSYNSPLHF.

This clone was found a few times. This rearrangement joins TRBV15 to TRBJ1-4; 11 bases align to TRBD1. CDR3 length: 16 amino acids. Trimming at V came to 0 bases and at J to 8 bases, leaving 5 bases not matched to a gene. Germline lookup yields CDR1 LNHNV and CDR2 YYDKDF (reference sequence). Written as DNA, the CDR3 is TGTGCCACCAGCAGAGATACCGGGACAGGGGGAGAAAAACTGTTTTTT. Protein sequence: CATSRDTGTGGEKLFF.

Here the CDR3 reads CASSVARAGSYEQYF. CDR3 nucleotide sequence: TGTGCCAGCAGTGTCGCGAGGGCCGGCTCCTACGAGCAGTACTTC. V gene TRBV2 combines with J gene TRBJ2-7; D perhaps matches TRBD2 (5 bases). Trimming shortened V by 4 bases and J by 0 bases, and 13 bases separated the two germline ends. The CDR3 contains 15 residues. The germline V gene has CDR1 SNHLY and CDR2 FYNNEI.

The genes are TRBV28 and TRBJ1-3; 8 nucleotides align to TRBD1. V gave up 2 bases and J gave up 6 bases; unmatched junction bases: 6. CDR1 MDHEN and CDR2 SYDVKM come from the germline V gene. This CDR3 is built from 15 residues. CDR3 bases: TGTGCCAGCAGTTTAAGCGCCAGGGGGCTAAACACCATATATTTT. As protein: CASSLSARGLNTIYF. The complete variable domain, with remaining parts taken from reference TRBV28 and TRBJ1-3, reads DVKVTQSSRYLVKRTGEKVFLECVQDMDHENMFWYRQDPGLGLRLIYFSYDVKMKEKGDIPEGYSVSREKKERFSLILESASTNQTSMYLCASSLSARGLNTIYFGEGSWLTVV.

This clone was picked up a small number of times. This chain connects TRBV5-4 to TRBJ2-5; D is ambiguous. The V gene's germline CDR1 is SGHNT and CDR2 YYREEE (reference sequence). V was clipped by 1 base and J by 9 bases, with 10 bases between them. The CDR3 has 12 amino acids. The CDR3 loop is CASSLSPSAQYF. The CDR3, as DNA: TGTGCCAGCAGCTTGTCTCCATCAGCCCAGTACTTC.

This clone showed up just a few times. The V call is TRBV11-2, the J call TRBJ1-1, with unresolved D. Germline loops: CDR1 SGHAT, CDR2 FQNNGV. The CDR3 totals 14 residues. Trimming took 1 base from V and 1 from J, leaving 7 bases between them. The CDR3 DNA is TGTGCCAGCAGCTTAGGACTTCGGAACACTGAAGCTTTCTTT. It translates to CASSLGLRNTEAFF.

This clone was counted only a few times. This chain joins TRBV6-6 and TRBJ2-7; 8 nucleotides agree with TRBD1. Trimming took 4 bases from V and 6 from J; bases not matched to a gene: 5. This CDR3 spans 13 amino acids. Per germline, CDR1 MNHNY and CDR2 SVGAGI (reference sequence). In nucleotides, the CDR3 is TGTGCCAGCAGTTCCCAGGGGGCCGGCGAGCAGTACTTC. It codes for CASSSQGAGEQYF.

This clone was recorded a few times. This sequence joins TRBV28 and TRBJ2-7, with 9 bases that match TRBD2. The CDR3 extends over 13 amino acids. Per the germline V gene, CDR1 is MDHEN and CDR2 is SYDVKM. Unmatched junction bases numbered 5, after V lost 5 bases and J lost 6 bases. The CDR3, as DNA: TGTGCCAGCAGTCTCGGGACTAGCAGCGAGCAGTACTTC. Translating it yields CASSLGTSSEQYF.

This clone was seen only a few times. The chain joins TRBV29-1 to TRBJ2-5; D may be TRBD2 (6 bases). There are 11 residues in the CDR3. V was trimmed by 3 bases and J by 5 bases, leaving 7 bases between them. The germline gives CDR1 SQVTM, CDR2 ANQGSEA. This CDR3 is CSVDGGETQYF. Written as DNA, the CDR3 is TGCAGCGTTGATGGAGGGGAGACCCAGTACTTC.

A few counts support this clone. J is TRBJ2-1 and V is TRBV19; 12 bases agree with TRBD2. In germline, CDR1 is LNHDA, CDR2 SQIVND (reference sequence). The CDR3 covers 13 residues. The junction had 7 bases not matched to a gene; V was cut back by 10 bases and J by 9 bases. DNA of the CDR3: TGTGCCACCCTTCTAGCGGGAGGGTTTGAGCAGTTCTTC. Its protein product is CATLLAGGFEQFF. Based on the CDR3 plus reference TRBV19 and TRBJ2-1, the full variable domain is DGGITQSPKYLFRKEGQNVTLSCEQNLNHDAMYWYRQDPGQGLRLIYYSQIVNDFQKGDIAEGYSVSREKKESFPLTVTSAQKNPTAFYLCATLLAGGFEQFFGPGTRLTVL.

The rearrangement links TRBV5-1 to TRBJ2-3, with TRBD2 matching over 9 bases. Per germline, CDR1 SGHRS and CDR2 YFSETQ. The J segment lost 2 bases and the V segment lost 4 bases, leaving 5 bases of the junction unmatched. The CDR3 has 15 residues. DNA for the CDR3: TGCGCCAGCAGCCTAGCGGGAAGTTACACAGATACGCAGTATTTT. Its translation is CASSLAGSYTDTQYF.

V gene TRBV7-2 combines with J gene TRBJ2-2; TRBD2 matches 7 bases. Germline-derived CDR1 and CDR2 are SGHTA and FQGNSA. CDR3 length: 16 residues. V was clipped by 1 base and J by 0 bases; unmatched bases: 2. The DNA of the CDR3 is TGTGCCAGCAGCTTAGTGAGCGGGGCGAACACCGGGGAGCTGTTTTTT. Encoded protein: CASSLVSGANTGELFF. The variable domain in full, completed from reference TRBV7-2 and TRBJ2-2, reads GAGVSQSPSNKVTEKGKDVELRCDPISGHTALYWYRQSLGQGLEFLIYFQGNSAPDKSGLPSDRFSAERTGGSVSTLTIQRTQQEDSAVYLCASSLVSGANTGELFFGEGSRLTVL.